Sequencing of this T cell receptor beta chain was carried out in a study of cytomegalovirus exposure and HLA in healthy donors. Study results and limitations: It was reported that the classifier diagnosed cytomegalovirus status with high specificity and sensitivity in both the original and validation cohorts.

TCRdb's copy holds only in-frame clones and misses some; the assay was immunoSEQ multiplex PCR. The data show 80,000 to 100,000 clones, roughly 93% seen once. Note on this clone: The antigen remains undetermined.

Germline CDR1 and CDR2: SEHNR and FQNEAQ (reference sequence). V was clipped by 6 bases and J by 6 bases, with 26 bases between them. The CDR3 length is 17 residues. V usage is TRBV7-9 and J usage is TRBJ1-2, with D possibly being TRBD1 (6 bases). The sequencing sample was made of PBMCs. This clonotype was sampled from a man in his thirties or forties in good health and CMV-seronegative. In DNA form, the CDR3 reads TGTGCCAGCAGATACCCAACGCCGGTACAGGGCAATGATGGCTACACCTTC. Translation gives CASRYPTPVQGNDGYTF. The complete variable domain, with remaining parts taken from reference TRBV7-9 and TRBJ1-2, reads DTGVSQNPRHKITKRGQNVTFRCDPISEHNRLYWYRQTLGQGPEFLTYFQNEAQLEKSRLLSDRFSAERPKGSFSTLEIQRTEQGDSAMYLCASRYPTPVQGNDGYTFGSGTRLTVV.